This TCR beta chain originates from a study of cytomegalovirus exposure and HLA in healthy donors. Whole-study findings and limits: A prior analysis recorded that most TCR beta V segments were productive about 90% or about 30% of the time.

V was clipped by 4 bases and J by 5 bases, with 5 bases between them. The CDR3 is 12 residues long. Per germline, CDR1 SGHDN and CDR2 FVKESK. Concerning this clone: Antigen unknown.

With 60 Vbeta and 13 Jbeta primers, the PCR was carried out. This table comes from immunoSEQ multiplex PCR, and its TCRdb copy is limited to in-frame clones, with some not included. This table holds 100,000 to 120,000 clones, around 15% found once. V is TRBV14 and J is TRBJ2-2, with no clear D. The clonotype was recovered from a female donor in good health and CMV-seronegative. Sequencing input: PBMCs. CDR3 region: CASSRYTGELFF. For the CDR3, the DNA is TGTGCCAGCAGCCGCTATACCGGGGAGCTGTTTTTT.